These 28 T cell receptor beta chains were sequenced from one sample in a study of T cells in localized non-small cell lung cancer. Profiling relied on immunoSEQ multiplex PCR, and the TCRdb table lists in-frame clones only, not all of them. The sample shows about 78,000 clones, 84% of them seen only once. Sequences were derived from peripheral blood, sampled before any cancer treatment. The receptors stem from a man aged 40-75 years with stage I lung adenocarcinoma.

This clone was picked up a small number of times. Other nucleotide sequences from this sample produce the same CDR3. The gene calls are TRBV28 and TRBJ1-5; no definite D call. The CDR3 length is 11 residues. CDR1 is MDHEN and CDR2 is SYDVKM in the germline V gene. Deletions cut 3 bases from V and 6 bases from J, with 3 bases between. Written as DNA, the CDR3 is TGTGCCAGCAGTTTGGGTCAGCCCCAGCATTTT. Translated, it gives CASSLGQPQHF.

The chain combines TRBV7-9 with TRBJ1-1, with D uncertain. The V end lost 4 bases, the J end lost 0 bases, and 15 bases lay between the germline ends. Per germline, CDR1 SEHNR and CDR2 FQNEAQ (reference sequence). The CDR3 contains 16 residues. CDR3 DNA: TGTGCCAGCAGCTCCTACCGGGTCCTAATGAACACTGAAGCTTTCTTT. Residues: CASSSYRVLMNTEAFF. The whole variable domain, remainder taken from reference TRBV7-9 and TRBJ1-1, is DTGVSQNPRHKITKRGQNVTFRCDPISEHNRLYWYRQTLGQGPEFLTYFQNEAQLEKSRLLSDRFSAERPKGSFSTLEIQRTEQGDSAMYLCASSSYRVLMNTEAFFGQGTRLTVV.

The CDR3, as DNA: TGTGCCATCAGTGGTGGCCCAGGAGCAGGCTCACCCCTCCACTTT. This sequence encodes CAISGGPGAGSPLHF. V usage is TRBV10-3 and J usage is TRBJ1-6; D is ambiguous. The CDR3 sequence is 15 residues long. V lost 4 bases to trimming and J lost 10 bases, with 17 bases between them. Per germline, CDR1 ENHRY and CDR2 SYGVKD.

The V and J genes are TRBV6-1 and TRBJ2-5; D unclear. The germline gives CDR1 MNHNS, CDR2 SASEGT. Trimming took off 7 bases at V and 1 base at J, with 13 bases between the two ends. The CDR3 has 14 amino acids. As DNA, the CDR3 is TGTGCCAGCAATCCACTCAACTTCCAAGAGACCCAGTACTTC. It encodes CASNPLNFQETQYF.

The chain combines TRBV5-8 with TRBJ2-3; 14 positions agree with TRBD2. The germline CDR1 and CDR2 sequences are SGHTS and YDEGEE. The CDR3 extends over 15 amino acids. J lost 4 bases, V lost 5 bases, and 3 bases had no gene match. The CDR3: CASRTGLAGADTQYF. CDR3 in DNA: TGTGCCAGCAGGACGGGACTAGCGGGAGCAGATACGCAGTATTTT.

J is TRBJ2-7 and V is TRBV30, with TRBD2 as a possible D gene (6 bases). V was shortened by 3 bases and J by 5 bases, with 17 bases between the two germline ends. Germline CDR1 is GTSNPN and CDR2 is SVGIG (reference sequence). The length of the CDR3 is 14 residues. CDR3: CAWSRDSGRNEQYF. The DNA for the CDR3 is TGTGCCTGGAGCCGGGACTCTGGACGGAACGAGCAGTACTTC.

CDR3 DNA: TGCGCCAGCAGCTTGGAAGGGACTAGCTATTCCCACGAGCAGTACTTC. Protein sequence: CASSLEGTSYSHEQYF. This chain uses TRBV5-1 with TRBJ2-7, with 9 bases fitting TRBD2. V was clipped by 0 bases and J by 5 bases; unmatched bases: 9. CDR1 SGHRS and CDR2 YFSETQ come from the germline V gene. This CDR3 is built from 16 residues.

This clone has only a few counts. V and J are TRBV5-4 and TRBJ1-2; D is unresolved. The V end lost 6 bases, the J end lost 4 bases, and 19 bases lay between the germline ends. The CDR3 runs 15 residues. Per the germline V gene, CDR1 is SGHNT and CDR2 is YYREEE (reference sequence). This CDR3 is CASTVGSGVGYGYTF. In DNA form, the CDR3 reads TGTGCCAGCACCGTAGGGAGTGGGGTAGGCTATGGCTACACCTTC.

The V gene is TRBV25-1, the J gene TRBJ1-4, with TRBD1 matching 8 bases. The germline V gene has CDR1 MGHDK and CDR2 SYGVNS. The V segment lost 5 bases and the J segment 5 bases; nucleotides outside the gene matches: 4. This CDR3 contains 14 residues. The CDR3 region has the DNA TGTGCCAGCAGTTGGACAGGGCCGAATGAAAAACTGTTTTTT. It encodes CASSWTGPNEKLFF.

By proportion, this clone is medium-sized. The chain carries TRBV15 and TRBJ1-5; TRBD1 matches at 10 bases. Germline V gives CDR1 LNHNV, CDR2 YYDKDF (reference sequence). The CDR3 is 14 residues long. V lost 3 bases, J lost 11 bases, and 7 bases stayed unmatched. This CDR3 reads CATSSPGQGKSQHF. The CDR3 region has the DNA TGTGCCACCAGCAGCCCGGGACAGGGGAAGTCCCAGCATTTT.

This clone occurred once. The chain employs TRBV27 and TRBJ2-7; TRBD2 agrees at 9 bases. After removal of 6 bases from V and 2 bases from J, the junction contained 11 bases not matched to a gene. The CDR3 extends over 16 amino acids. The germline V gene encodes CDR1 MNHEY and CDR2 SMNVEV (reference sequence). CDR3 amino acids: CASSGGASGIAYEQYF. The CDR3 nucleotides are TGTGCCAGCAGCGGGGGGGCTAGCGGGATTGCCTACGAGCAGTACTTC.

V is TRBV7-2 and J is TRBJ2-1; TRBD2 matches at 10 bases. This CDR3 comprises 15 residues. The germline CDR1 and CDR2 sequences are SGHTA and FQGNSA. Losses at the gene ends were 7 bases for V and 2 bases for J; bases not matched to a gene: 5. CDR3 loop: CASNLLAGAYNEQFF. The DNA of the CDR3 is TGTGCCAGCAACCTGCTAGCGGGGGCCTACAATGAGCAGTTCTTC. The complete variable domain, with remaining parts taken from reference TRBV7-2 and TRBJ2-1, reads GAGVSQSPSNKVTEKGKDVELRCDPISGHTALYWYRQSLGQGLEFLIYFQGNSAPDKSGLPSDRFSAERTGGSVSTLTIQRTQQEDSAVYLCASNLLAGAYNEQFFGPGTRLTVL.

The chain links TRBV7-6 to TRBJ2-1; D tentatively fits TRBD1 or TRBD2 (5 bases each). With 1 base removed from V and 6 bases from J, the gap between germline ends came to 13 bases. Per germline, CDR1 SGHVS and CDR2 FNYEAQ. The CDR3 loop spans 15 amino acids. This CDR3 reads CASSLEPGTANEQFF. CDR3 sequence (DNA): TGTGCCAGCAGCTTAGAACCCGGGACGGCCAATGAGCAGTTCTTC.

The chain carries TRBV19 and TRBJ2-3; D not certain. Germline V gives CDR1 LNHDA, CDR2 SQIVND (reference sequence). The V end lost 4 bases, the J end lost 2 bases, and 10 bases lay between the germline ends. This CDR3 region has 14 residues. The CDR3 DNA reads TGTGCCAGTAGTAAGGCCATTCACACAGATACGCAGTATTTT. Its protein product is CASSKAIHTDTQYF.

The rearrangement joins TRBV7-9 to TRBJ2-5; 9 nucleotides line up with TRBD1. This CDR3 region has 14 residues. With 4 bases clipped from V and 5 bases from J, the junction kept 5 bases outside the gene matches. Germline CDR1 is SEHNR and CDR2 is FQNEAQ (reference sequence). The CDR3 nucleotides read TGTGCCAGCAGCTCGGGACAGGGTACGGAGACCCAGTACTTC. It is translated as CASSSGQGTETQYF.

CDR3 nucleotide sequence: TGTGCCAGCTTACTGACAGGCTATGGCTACACCTTC. This encodes CASLLTGYGYTF. This chain links TRBV2 with TRBJ1-2; weak D call: TRBD1 (6 bases). The CDR3 has 12 residues. V was cut by 8 bases and J by 4 bases, with 11 bases left in between. The germline V gene encodes CDR1 SNHLY and CDR2 FYNNEI.

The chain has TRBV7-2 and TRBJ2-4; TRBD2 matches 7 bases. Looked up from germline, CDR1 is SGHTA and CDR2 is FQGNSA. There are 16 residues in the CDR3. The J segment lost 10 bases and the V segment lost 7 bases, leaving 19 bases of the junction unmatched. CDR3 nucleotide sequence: TGTGCCAGCATCATCTTAGGAGTTGCGGGAGAAGGTATTCAGTACTTC. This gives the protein CASIILGVAGEGIQYF.

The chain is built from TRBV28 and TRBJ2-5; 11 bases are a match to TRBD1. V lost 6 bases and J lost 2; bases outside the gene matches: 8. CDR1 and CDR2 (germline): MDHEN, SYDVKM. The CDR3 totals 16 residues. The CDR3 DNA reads TGTGCCAGCAGACGGACCGGGACAGGGGGTCAAGAGACCCAGTACTTC. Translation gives CASRRTGTGGQETQYF.

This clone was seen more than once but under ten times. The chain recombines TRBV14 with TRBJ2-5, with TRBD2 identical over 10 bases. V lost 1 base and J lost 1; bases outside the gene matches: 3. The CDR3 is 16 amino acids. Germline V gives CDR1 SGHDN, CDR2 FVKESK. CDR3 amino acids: CASSQVGLASQETQYF. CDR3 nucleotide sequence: TGTGCCAGCAGCCAAGTGGGACTAGCGTCCCAAGAGACCCAGTACTTC.

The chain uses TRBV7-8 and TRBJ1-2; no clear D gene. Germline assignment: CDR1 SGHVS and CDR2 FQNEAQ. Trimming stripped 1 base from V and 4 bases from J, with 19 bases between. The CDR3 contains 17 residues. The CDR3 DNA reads TGTGCCAGCAGCTTAGTAGTGGGCGGGGAATTCGGCTATGGCTACACCTTC. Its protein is CASSLVVGGEFGYGYTF. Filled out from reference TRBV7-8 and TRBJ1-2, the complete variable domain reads GAGVSQSPRYKVAKRGQDVALRCDPISGHVSLFWYQQALGQGPEFLTYFQNEAQLDKSGLPSDRFFAERPEGSVSTLKIQRTQQEDSAVYLCASSLVVGGEFGYGYTFGSGTRLTVV.

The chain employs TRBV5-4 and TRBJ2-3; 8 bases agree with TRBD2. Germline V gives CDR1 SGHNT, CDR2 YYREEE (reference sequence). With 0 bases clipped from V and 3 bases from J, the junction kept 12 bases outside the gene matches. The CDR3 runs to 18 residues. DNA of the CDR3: TGTGCCAGCAGCTTGGATGGTAGCGGGGTGGTTAAGACAGATACGCAGTATTTT. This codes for CASSLDGSGVVKTDTQYF.

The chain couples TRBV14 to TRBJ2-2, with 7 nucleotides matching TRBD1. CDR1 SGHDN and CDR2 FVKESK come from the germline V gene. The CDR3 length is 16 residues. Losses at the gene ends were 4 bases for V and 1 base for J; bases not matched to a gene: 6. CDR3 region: CASSPGQAMNTGELFF. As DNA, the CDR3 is TGTGCCAGCAGCCCTGGACAGGCGATGAACACCGGGGAGCTGTTTTTT.

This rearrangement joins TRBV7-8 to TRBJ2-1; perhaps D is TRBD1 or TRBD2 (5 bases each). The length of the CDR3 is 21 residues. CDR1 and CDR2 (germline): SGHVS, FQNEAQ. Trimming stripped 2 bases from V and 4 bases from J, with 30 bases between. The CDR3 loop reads CASSLSRGVAPTPRGYNEQFF. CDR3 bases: TGTGCCAGCAGCTTATCACGAGGGGTTGCCCCCACACCCCGAGGATACAATGAGCAGTTCTTC.

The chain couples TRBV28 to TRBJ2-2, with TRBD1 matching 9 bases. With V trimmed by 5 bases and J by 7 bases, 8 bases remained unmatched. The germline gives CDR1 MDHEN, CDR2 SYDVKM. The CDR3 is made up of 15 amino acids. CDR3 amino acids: CASSIGQGYVGELFF. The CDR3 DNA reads TGTGCCAGCAGTATCGGACAGGGGTACGTCGGGGAGCTGTTTTTT.

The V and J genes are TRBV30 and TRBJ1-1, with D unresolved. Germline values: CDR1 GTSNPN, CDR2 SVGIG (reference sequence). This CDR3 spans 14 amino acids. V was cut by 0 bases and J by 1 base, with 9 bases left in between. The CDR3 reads CAWSVTLPNTEAFF. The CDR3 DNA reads TGTGCCTGGAGTGTAACCCTCCCGAACACTGAAGCTTTCTTT.

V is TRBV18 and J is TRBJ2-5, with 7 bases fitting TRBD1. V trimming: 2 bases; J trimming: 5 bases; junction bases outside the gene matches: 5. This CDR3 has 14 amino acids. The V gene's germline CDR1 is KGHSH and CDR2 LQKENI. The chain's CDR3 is CASSPGRGTETQYF. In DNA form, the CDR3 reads TGTGCCAGCTCACCAGGCAGGGGGACCGAGACCCAGTACTTC.

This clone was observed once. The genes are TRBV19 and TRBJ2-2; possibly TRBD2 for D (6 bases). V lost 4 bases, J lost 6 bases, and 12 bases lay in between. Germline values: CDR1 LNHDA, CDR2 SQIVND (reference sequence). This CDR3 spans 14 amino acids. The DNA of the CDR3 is TGTGCCAGTAGTACGGGGAGGAGTTCCGGGGAGCTGTTTTTT. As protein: CASSTGRSSGELFF.

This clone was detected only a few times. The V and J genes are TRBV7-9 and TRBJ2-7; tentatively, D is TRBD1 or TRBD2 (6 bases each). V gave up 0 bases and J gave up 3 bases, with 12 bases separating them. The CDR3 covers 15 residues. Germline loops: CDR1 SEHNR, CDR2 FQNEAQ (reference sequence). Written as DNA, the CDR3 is TGTGCCAGCAGCTTAGCGTCCGGGGGCATCTACGAGCAGTACTTC. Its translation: CASSLASGGIYEQYF. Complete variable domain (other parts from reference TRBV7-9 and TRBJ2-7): DTGVSQNPRHKITKRGQNVTFRCDPISEHNRLYWYRQTLGQGPEFLTYFQNEAQLEKSRLLSDRFSAERPKGSFSTLEIQRTEQGDSAMYLCASSLASGGIYEQYFGPGTRLTVT.